The present entry profiles one T cell receptor beta chain with its context. This entry belongs to a study of blood T cell repertoires in COVID-19. Study-wide context: Samples representing acute and convalescent COVID-19 were sourced from the United States, Italy and Spain. PBMCs, B-cell-depleted T cells, or T cells provided the cDNA or gDNA that made up the material.

CDR1 SNHLY and CDR2 FYNNEI come from the germline V gene. CDR3 length: 16 residues. V shed 1 base and J 4 bases; nucleotides not matched to a gene: 1. Assay used: immunoSEQ multiplex PCR; TCRdb lists only in-frame clones, some missing. The data contain tens of thousands of clones, 80% to 90% of them singletons. The chain recombines TRBV2 with TRBJ2-2; TRBD2 matches 12 bases. Sequenced sample: peripheral blood. The receptor was isolated from a man between 65 and 79 years old with active or convalescent COVID-19. CDR3 loop: CASSEGLAGATGELFF. Here the CDR3 DNA reads TGTGCCAGCAGTGAAGGACTAGCGGGAGCCACCGGGGAGCTGTTTTTT.